This is a list of T cell receptor beta chains from one sample in a study of cytomegalovirus exposure and HLA in healthy donors. TCRdb keeps only in-frame clones here, not all; method: immunoSEQ multiplex PCR. Of about 120,000 clones listed, just over 65% are singletons. The sample comprised PBMCs. The source is a man aged 18 to 30 in good health and CMV-seronegative. Each CDR3 is given with its conserved first and last residue. The D gene is left open where the match is weak. Rows may omit the clone size; those that give it use once, few, many or a size class.

>TRBJ2-1|TRBV2|-|-
TGTGCCACATCATACAATGAGCAGTTCTTC
CATSYNEQFF
>TRBJ1-4|TRBV15|-|-
TGTGCCACCAGCCCCGGGGGGACGGATGAAAAACTGTTTTTT
CATSPGGTDEKLFF
>TRBJ1-2|TRBV29-1|-|-
TGCAGCGTGGGGGGAATTACTGGCTACACCTTC
CSVGGITGYTF
>TRBJ2-3|TRBV7-9|-|-
TGTGCCAGCAATACAGGGAACACAGATACGCAGTATTTT
CASNTGNTDTQYF
>TRBJ1-5|TRBV6-1|-|TRBD1
TGTGCCAGCAGTGTGACAGGGAAGCAGCCCCAGCATTTT
CASSVTGKQPQHF
>TRBJ2-3|TRBV19|-|-
TGTGCCAGTAGTTTCCTCACAGATACGCAGTATTTT
CASSFLTDTQYF
>TRBJ2-5|TRBV9|-|TRBD1
TGTGCCAGCAGCGCCGGGACAGGGGGAATCGAGACCCAGTACTTC
CASSAGTGGIETQYF
>TRBJ2-7|TRBV19|-|-
TGTGCCAGTAGTTCAGTCGCGGGCCGATTCTACGAGCAGTACTTC
CASSSVAGRFYEQYF
>TRBJ2-2|TRBV10-3|few|-
TGTGCCATCAGTGCCGTACCCGGGACGAACACCGGGGAGCTGTTTTTT
CAISAVPGTNTGELFF
>TRBJ1-2|TRBV10-3|-|TRBD1
TGTGCCATCAGTCCTACAGGGGCGAACTATGGCTACACCTTC
CAISPTGANYGYTF
>TRBJ2-7|TRBV19|few|TRBD1
TGTGCCAGTAGTATTCAAGGGACAGGGACCTACGAGCAGTACTTC
CASSIQGTGTYEQYF
>TRBJ2-5|TRBV28|few|-
TGTGCCCGCAGTTTAGTGGTCCCAGGGGTCCAAGAGACCCAGTACTTC
CARSLVVPGVQETQYF
>TRBJ2-1|TRBV9|once|TRBD1
TGTGCCAGCAGCGTTGGGACAGGACTGGCGAATGAGCAGTTCTTC
CASSVGTGLANEQFF
>TRBJ2-5|TRBV6-5|-|-
TGTGCCAGCAGGCCTGACGGGCAAGAGACCCAGTACTTC
CASRPDGQETQYF
>TRBJ2-7|TRBV13|-|-
TGTGCCAGCAGCTTACGGCCCAGGGTCAACGAGCAGTACTTC
CASSLRPRVNEQYF
>TRBJ2-7|TRBV28|-|-
TGTGCCACCCGCCGAGATTCCTACGAGCAGTACTTC
CATRRDSYEQYF
>TRBJ1-5|TRBV6-6|-|TRBD1
TGTGCCAGCAGTTCGGACAGGGGCAATCAGCCCCAGCATTTT
CASSSDRGNQPQHF
>TRBJ2-3|TRBV9|-|-
TGTGCCAGCAACCGACTGTGGTGGACTGCAGCTACGCAGTATTTT
CASNRLWWTAATQYF
>TRBJ2-2|TRBV5-4|few|TRBD2
TGTGCCAGCAGTATCGCGGGGGGGTATCCCGGGGAGCTGTTTTTT
CASSIAGGYPGELFF
>TRBJ2-3|TRBV28|-|TRBD2
TGTGCCAGCAGTTTGGGCGGGAGGGCCAGAGATACGCAGTATTTT
CASSLGGRARDTQYF
>TRBJ2-1|TRBV6-5|-|-
TGTGCCAGCAGTGGCGGAACCTTCTACAATGAGCAGTTCTTC
CASSGGTFYNEQFF
>TRBJ1-2|TRBV5-6|-|TRBD1
TGTGCCAGCAGCTTGGGACAGGGGTGGGGCTACACCTTC
CASSLGQGWGYTF
>TRBJ1-2|TRBV30|-|TRBD1
TGTGCCTGGAGTGTAACGACAGGGCGTAAGGGCTACACCTTC
CAWSVTTGRKGYTF
>TRBJ2-3|TRBV29-1|few|-
TGCAGCGTTGAATCGGGGATCGGAGCAGATACGCAGTATTTT
CSVESGIGADTQYF
>TRBJ1-1|TRBV29-1|-|-
TGCAGCGTATCCCTCCAGGGGCTCTGGATGGGCACTGAAGCTTTCTTT
CSVSLQGLWMGTEAFF
>TRBJ1-5|TRBV6-5|-|-
TGTGCCAGCAAACTCGGTAGCAATCAGCCCCAGCATTTT
CASKLGSNQPQHF
>TRBJ1-5|TRBV10-2|-|-
TGCGCCACACAGGGAAATCCCAATCAGCCCCAGCATTTT
CATQGNPNQPQHF
>TRBJ1-3|TRBV6-1|-|-
TGTGCCAGCAGTGAGGAGGGTTACACCATATATTTT
CASSEEGYTIYF
>TRBJ2-2|TRBV27|-|TRBD1
TGTGCCAGCAGTTTCGTGGGTCAGGGGGACACCGGGGAGCTGTTTTTT
CASSFVGQGDTGELFF
>TRBJ2-1|TRBV4-3|-|TRBD1
TGCGCCAGCAGCCAAGGCCGGACAGGTGGAGGTGAGCAGTTCTTC
CASSQGRTGGGEQFF
>TRBJ2-1|TRBV10-2|-|TRBD1
TGCGCCAGCAGTCAGGGGGTCAACAATGAGCAGTTCTTC
CASSQGVNNEQFF
>TRBJ1-5|TRBV6-1|-|-
TGTGCCAGCAGTGAAGCCGCGGGGTCTGGCAATCAGCCCCAGCATTTT
CASSEAAGSGNQPQHF